This is a list of T cell receptor beta chains from one sample in a study of beta chain features in type 1 diabetes. Profiled with immunoSEQ multiplex PCR; TCRdb holds only in-frame clones, not every one. The data contain about 150,000 clones, about 10% of them seen just once; the ten biggest clones take up less than 1.5%. Material for sequencing was naive CD4+ T cells from blood. The origin of the receptors is a man between 18 and 29 years old in good health. Each CDR3 is given with its conserved first and last residue. A D gene is named only where the DNA matches it firmly. Some rows have no size entry. The others give once, few or many, or a class for an expanded clone.

D,V,J,size,CDR3,DNA
.,TRBV30,TRBJ1-4,.,CAWSRPGEGEKLFF,TGTGCCTGGAGTAGGCCTGGGGAGGGTGAAAAACTGTTTTTT
TRBD2,TRBV4-3,TRBJ2-3,.,CASSLFSRGGGMYTQYF,TGCGCCAGCAGCCTATTCTCGCGGGGCGGGGGGATGTATACGCAGTATTTT
TRBD2,TRBV6-5,TRBJ2-5,.,CASSYLRGAQETQYF,TGTGCCAGCAGTTACTTGCGGGGGGCCCAAGAGACCCAGTACTTC
TRBD2,TRBV7-2,TRBJ2-3,.,CASSLSLAGVDTQYF,TGTGCCAGCAGCTTAAGTCTAGCGGGGGTGGATACGCAGTATTTT
.,TRBV5-1,TRBJ1-2,.,CASSHRRAAEVYGYTF,TGCGCCAGCAGTCACCGGAGGGCAGCCGAGGTCTATGGCTACACCTTC
TRBD1,TRBV5-4,TRBJ2-5,many,CASSLPRQGVQETQYF,TGTGCCAGCAGCTTGCCGAGACAGGGGGTCCAAGAGACCCAGTACTTC
TRBD1,TRBV13,TRBJ1-1,many,CASSFLGQGKTEAFF,TGTGCCAGCAGCTTCCTGGGACAGGGGAAAACTGAAGCTTTCTTT
TRBD2,TRBV9,TRBJ2-2,few,CASSPDAGGLTGELFF,TGTGCCAGCAGCCCTGATGCGGGGGGTCTCACCGGGGAGCTGTTTTTT
.,TRBV11-2,TRBJ2-3,.,CASSLAQDTQYF,TGTGCCAGCAGCTTAGCCCAAGATACGCAGTATTTT
TRBD1,TRBV7-2,TRBJ2-5,.,CASSSGQILETQYF,TGTGCCAGCAGCTCGGGACAGATTTTAGAGACCCAGTACTTC
.,TRBV30,TRBJ2-6,many,CAWSGYRANSGANVLTF,TGTGCCTGGAGTGGCTACAGAGCAAACTCTGGGGCCAACGTCCTGACTTTC
.,TRBV7-2,TRBJ2-5,.,CASSSVNHRETQYF,TGTGCCAGCAGCTCCGTAAACCACAGGGAGACCCAGTACTTC
.,TRBV7-9,TRBJ2-3,few,CASSLFGATPDTQYF,TGTGCCAGCAGCTTATTTGGGGCTACCCCAGATACGCAGTATTTT
TRBD2,TRBV28,TRBJ2-1,.,CASSFLGGGAESEQFF,TGTGCCAGCAGTTTCCTTGGCGGGGGGGCCGAAAGTGAGCAGTTCTTC
.,TRBV28,TRBJ2-7,few,CASSSGYYEQYF,TGTGCCAGCAGTTCGGGGTATTACGAGCAGTACTTC
.,TRBV7-2,TRBJ2-7,few,CASSLLQRFVGEQYF,TGTGCCAGCAGCTTACTTCAAAGATTTGTCGGCGAGCAGTACTTC
.,TRBV7-9,TRBJ2-3,.,CASSDTAVSDMVTDTQYF,TGTGCCAGCAGCGACACGGCGGTCTCGGACATGGTCACAGATACGCAGTATTTT
TRBD1,TRBV14,TRBJ2-2,.,CASSQFGQGHTGELFF,TGTGCCAGCAGCCAATTCGGACAGGGGCACACCGGGGAGCTGTTTTTT
TRBD1,TRBV6-5,TRBJ2-7,.,CASSNPGQGAGEQYF,TGTGCCAGCAGTAACCCGGGACAGGGGGCGGGGGAGCAGTACTTC
TRBD2,TRBV5-4,TRBJ2-5,few,CASSQESSGGETQYF,TGCGCCAGCAGCCAAGAATCTAGCGGGGGAGAGACCCAGTACTTC
TRBD2,TRBV7-2,TRBJ2-7,few,CASSLKPSGGGSYEQYF,TGTGCCAGCAGCTTAAAGCCTAGCGGGGGGGGCTCCTACGAGCAGTACTTC
.,TRBV2,TRBJ1-2,.,CASTGRDVYGYTF,TGTGCCAGCACGGGGAGGGACGTATATGGCTACACCTTC
.,TRBV7-2,TRBJ1-3,few,CASRVSSSGNTIYF,TGTGCCAGCAGGGTGTCGAGCTCTGGAAACACCATATATTTT
TRBD1,TRBV28,TRBJ1-5,.,CASIAGDRGIFQPQHF,TGTGCCAGCATCGCCGGGGACAGGGGGATTTTTCAGCCCCAGCATTTT
TRBD1,TRBV2,TRBJ2-1,.,CASKGQGGSYNEQFF,TGTGCCAGCAAGGGACAGGGAGGGTCATACAATGAGCAGTTCTTC
.,TRBV9,TRBJ2-3,few,CASSVVGGASTDTQYF,TGTGCCAGCAGCGTAGTTGGCGGGGCTAGCACAGATACGCAGTATTTT
.,TRBV14,TRBJ2-6,many,CASSQAQGANVLTF,TGTGCCAGCAGCCAAGCCCAGGGAGCCAACGTCCTGACTTTC
TRBD2,TRBV5-4,TRBJ2-5,.,CASSLASGGAWETQYF,TGTGCCAGCAGCTTAGCTAGCGGGGGGGCATGGGAGACCCAGTACTTC
.,TRBV6-1,TRBJ2-5,few,CASRTVDKETQYF,TGTGCCAGCAGGACGGTTGACAAAGAGACCCAGTACTTC
.,TRBV6-5,TRBJ2-6,few,CASSANSGANVLTF,TGTGCCAGCAGTGCGAACTCTGGGGCCAACGTCCTGACTTTC
.,TRBV6-5,TRBJ1-6,.,CASMGLVNSPLHF,TGTGCCAGCATGGGACTGGTTAATTCACCCCTCCACTTT
.,TRBV27,TRBJ1-6,once,CASSPINSPLHF,TGTGCCAGCAGTCCAATCAATTCACCCCTCCACTTT
TRBD1,TRBV6-5,TRBJ2-5,.,CASSLQGQGARETQYF,TGTGCCAGCAGTTTACAGGGACAGGGGGCGCGAGAGACCCAGTACTTC
TRBD2,TRBV11-3,TRBJ2-7,.,CASSKGGGSSYEQYF,TGTGCCAGCAGCAAGGGCGGGGGGTCCTCCTACGAGCAGTACTTC
.,TRBV7-9,TRBJ1-2,.,CASSFKAAVTGYTF,TGTGCCAGCAGCTTCAAGGCGGCGGTAACTGGCTACACCTTC
TRBD1,TRBV9,TRBJ1-5,.,CASSVGGQGGQPQHF,TGTGCCAGCAGCGTAGGGGGACAGGGTGGCCAGCCCCAGCATTTT
.,TRBV7-2,TRBJ2-5,few,CASSPLRGETQYF,TGTGCCAGCAGTCCGTTGAGGGGGGAGACCCAGTACTTC
.,TRBV7-2,TRBJ2-7,few,CASSTGSYEQYF,TGTGCCAGCAGCACCGGCTCCTACGAGCAGTACTTC
TRBD1,TRBV27,TRBJ2-6,few,CASSSPRQGPYSGANVLTF,TGTGCCAGCAGTTCCCCCCGACAGGGACCATACTCTGGGGCCAACGTCCTGACTTTC
.,TRBV28,TRBJ2-3,few,CASSLFGRGGTDTQYF,TGTGCCAGCAGTTTATTCGGCAGGGGGGGCACAGATACGCAGTATTTT